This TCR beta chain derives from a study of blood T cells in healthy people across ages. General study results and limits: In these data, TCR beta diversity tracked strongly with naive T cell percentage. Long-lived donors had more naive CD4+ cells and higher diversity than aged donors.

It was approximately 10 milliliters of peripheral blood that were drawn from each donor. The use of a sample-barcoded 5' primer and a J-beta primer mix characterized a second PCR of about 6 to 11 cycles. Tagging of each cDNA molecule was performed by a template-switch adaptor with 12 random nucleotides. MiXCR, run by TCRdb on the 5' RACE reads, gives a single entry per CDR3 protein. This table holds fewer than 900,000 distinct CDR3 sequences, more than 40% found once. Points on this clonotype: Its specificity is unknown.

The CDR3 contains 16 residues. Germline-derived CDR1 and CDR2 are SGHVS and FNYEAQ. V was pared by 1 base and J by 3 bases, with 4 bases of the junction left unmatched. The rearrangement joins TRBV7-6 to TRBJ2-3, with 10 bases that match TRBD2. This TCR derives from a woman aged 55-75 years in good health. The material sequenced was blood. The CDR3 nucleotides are TGTGCCAGCAGCTTAGGGGCTAGCGGGAGTACAGATACGCAGTATTTT. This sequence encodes CASSLGASGSTDTQYF.